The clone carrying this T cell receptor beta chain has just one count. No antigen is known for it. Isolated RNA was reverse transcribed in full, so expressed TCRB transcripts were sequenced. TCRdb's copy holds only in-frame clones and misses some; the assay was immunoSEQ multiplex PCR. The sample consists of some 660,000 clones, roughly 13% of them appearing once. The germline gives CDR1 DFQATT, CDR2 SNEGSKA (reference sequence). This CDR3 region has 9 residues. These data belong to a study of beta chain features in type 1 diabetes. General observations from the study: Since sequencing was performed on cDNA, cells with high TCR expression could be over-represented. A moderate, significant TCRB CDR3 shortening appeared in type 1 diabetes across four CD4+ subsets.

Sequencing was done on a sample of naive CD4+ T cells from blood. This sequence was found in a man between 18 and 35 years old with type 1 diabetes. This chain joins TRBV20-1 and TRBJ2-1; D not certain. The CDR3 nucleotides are TGCAGGGCGAACGATGAGCAGTTCTTC. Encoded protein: CRANDEQFF.